This TCR beta chain was profiled in a study of OX40 agonist ivuxolimab in advanced cancers. Turning to the study itself: Ivuxolimab, which is an agonistic anti-OX40 (CD134) antibody, was administered to the patients. Hepatocellular carcinoma, melanoma, renal cell or head and neck cancer affected the dose-escalation patients.

Study results and caveats: The average count of expanded clones was higher among CD8+ T cells than among CD4+.

The repertoire was sequenced with immunoSEQ multiplex PCR; TCRdb's copy has only in-frame clones and lacks some. The repertoire holds fewer than 65,000 clones, 70% to 90% seen once, with 1% to 1.5% in the top ten. The CDR3 runs 13 residues. Per germline, CDR1 SGHRS and CDR2 YFSETQ. Trimming took off 1 base at V and 5 bases at J, with 9 bases between the two ends. Samples of blood were obtained at baseline, on cycle 4 day 1, and on cycle 7 day 1. A remark on this clone: No antigen is known for it. In the same sample, other DNA sequences code for this CDR3.

The chain has TRBV5-1 and TRBJ1-2; D gene unclear. The origin of this receptor is an adult with an advanced solid tumor such as melanoma, head and neck, liver or kidney cancer. This sample comprised CD4+ or CD8+ T cells sorted from blood, obtained in a trial of the OX40 agonist ivuxolimab. In nucleotides, the CDR3 is TGCGCCAGCAGCTTGTCAGGTGGTTATGGCTACACCTTC. Amino acid sequence: CASSLSGGYGYTF.